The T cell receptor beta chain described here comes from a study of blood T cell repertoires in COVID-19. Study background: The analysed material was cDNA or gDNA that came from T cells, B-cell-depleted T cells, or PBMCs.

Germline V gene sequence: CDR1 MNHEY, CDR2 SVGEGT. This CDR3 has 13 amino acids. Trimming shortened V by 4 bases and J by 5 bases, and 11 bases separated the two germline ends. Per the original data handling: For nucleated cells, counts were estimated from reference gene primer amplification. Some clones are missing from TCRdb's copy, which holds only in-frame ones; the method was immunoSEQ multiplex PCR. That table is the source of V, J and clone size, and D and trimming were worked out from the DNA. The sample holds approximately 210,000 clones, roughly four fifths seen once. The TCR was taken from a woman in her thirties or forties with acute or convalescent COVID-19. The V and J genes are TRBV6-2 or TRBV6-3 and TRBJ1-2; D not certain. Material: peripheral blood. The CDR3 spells CASSSGARYGYTF. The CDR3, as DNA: TGTGCCAGCAGTTCGGGAGCCCGATATGGCTACACCTTC.